Presented here are 23 T cell receptor beta chains from one specimen sequenced in a study of CD8 T cells in Susac syndrome. RNA in amounts of about 0.45 to 1 ug was reverse transcribed with random hexamers. One entry per CDR3 protein results from TCRdb running MiXCR on the immunoSEQ multiplex PCR reads. The sample gives approximately 200,000 distinct CDR3 sequences, about 95% of which show up once; 0.082% is in the top ten. Sequenced: CD4+ T cells from PBMCs. The source is a human donor with multiple sclerosis.

The rearrangement links TRBV20-1 to TRBJ2-1; D unclear. V was shortened by 5 bases and J by 8 bases, with 16 bases between the two germline ends. Germline CDR1 DFQATT, CDR2 SNEGSKA (reference sequence). The CDR3 runs to 13 residues. CDR3 sequence reads: CSAAKPHRHEQFF. The CDR3 bases are TGCAGTGCTGCAAAGCCCCATCGCCATGAGCAGTTCTTC.

This clonotype was seen just once. This sequence joins TRBV24-1 and TRBJ2-1; D may match TRBD1 or TRBD2 (6 bases each). The CDR3 totals 16 residues. Germline V CDR1 and CDR2: KGHDR, SFDVKD. Between the trimmed V and J ends, which lost 3 bases and 6 bases, there was a span of 17 bases. The CDR3 DNA follows: TGTGCCACCAGTGATCGGGGGACACGATCCCCCAATGAGCAGTTCTTC. It is translated as CATSDRGTRSPNEQFF.

The rearrangement uses TRBV15 and TRBJ2-2; TRBD1 matches 8 bases. CDR3 length: 17 amino acids. Trimming took 0 bases from V and 3 from J; bases not matched to a gene: 6. Germline CDR1 LNHNV, CDR2 YYDKDF (reference sequence). CDR3 coding DNA: TGTGCCACCAGCAGAGATCTTATGGACAGGGACACCGGGGAGCTGTTTTTT. Its translation: CATSRDLMDRDTGELFF.

The chain has TRBV6-6 and TRBJ1-2; no clear D gene. The V and J ends lost 2 bases and 4 bases respectively, with 8 bases between them. CDR1 is MNHNY, CDR2 SVGAGI, per germline (reference sequence). The CDR3 has 13 residues. The CDR3 spells CASSYEVGYGYTF. The CDR3 bases are TGTGCCAGCAGTTACGAGGTGGGCTATGGCTACACCTTC.

The genes are TRBV7-9 and TRBJ1-5; no definite D call. The CDR3 loop spans 12 amino acids. CDR1 is SEHNR and CDR2 is FQNEAQ in the germline V gene (reference sequence). V lost 7 bases and J lost 7, with 11 bases in between. The CDR3 DNA reads as TGTGCCAGCAACCTAGACAACCAGCCCCAGCATTTT. This sequence encodes CASNLDNQPQHF.

The V and J genes are TRBV3-1 and TRBJ2-3, with D unresolved. Germline lookup yields CDR1 LGHDT and CDR2 YNNKEL (reference sequence). Trimming left V 0 bases short and J 1 base short, with 5 bases between. This CDR3 has 14 residues. The CDR3 sequence is CASSQDPRTDTQYF. The CDR3 DNA reads TGTGCCAGCAGCCAAGATCCGCGCACAGATACGCAGTATTTT.

This rearrangement joins TRBV29-1 to TRBJ2-7; 8 nucleotides agree with TRBD1. The CDR3 loop spans 14 amino acids. V lost 5 bases and J lost 1; bases outside the gene matches: 7. CDR1 and CDR2 from the germline V gene are SQVTM and ANQGSEA. For the CDR3, the DNA is TGCAGCGTTATTGTCGGACAGGGTTCCTACGAGCAGTACTTC. Residues: CSVIVGQGSYEQYF.

The chain uses TRBV4-1 and TRBJ2-7; 8 bases align to TRBD1. J gave up 6 bases and V 3 bases, and 4 bases lay outside the gene matches. This CDR3 spans 13 amino acids. Germline V gene lookup returns CDR1 MGHRA and CDR2 YSYEKL. CDR3 amino acids: CASSHLQGAEQYV. Written as DNA, the CDR3 is TGCGCCAGCAGCCACCTTCAGGGGGCCGAGCAGTACGTC.

V and J are TRBV12-3 or TRBV12-4 and TRBJ2-4, with TRBD1 as a possible D gene (6 bases). This CDR3 contains 15 residues. V lost 3 bases and J 6 bases, leaving 15 bases between the germline ends. The CDR3 reads CASSFTGRGGNIQYF. In DNA, the CDR3 is TGTGCCAGCAGTTTCACCGGCAGGGGCGGAAACATTCAGTACTTC.

The chain has TRBV9 and TRBJ1-4; unclear D gene. Germline V gene sequence: CDR1 SGDLS, CDR2 YYNGEE. The CDR3 totals 15 residues. Between the trimmed V and J ends, which lost 0 bases and 8 bases, there was a span of 14 bases. For the CDR3, the DNA is TGTGCCAGCAGCGTAGATCCGACAACGGGAGAAAAACTGTTTTTT. Its translation is CASSVDPTTGEKLFF.

This chain links TRBV3-1 with TRBJ2-2, with TRBD1 as a possible D gene (6 bases). CDR1 LGHDT and CDR2 YNNKEL come from the germline V gene (reference sequence). V was trimmed by 7 bases and J by 3 bases, leaving 12 bases between them. CDR3 size: 14 residues. CDR3 in amino acids: CASTGTFDTGELFF. The DNA for the CDR3 is TGTGCCAGCACCGGGACATTCGACACCGGGGAGCTGTTTTTT. The whole variable domain, filled in from reference TRBV3-1 and TRBJ2-2, reads DTAVSQTPKYLVTQMGNDKSIKCEQNLGHDTMYWYKQDSKKFLKIMFSYNNKELIINETVPNRFSPKSPDKAHLNLHINSLELGDSAVYFCASTGTFDTGELFFGEGSRLTVL.

V usage is TRBV30 and J usage is TRBJ1-2; D perhaps matches TRBD1 (6 bases). V gave up 4 bases and J gave up 7 bases, with 19 bases separating them. The CDR3 covers 14 residues. The germline V gene encodes CDR1 GTSNPN and CDR2 SVGIG (reference sequence). This CDR3 reads CAWTIQGDVGGYTF. The CDR3 DNA is TGTGCCTGGACCATACAGGGCGACGTGGGTGGCTACACCTTC.

The genes are TRBV3-1 and TRBJ2-7; no firm D call. The V gene lost 3 bases and the J gene lost 4 bases, with 13 bases spanning the gap. CDR3 length: 14 residues. Germline V lookup: CDR1 LGHDT, CDR2 YNNKEL (reference sequence). Written as DNA, the CDR3 is TGTGCCAGCAGCCAGGCCCCGGACGGATACGAGCAGTACGTC. Encoded protein: CASSQAPDGYEQYV.

V gene TRBV29-1 combines with J gene TRBJ1-2; D not certain. Looked up from germline, CDR1 is SQVTM and CDR2 is ANQGSEA. The CDR3 spans 13 residues. Between the trimmed V and J ends, which lost 5 bases and 0 bases, there was a span of 10 bases. The CDR3 coding sequence is TGCAGCGTTCGACTGCTTACTAACTATGGCTACACCTTC. Translating gives CSVRLLTNYGYTF.

The chain is built from TRBV20-1 and TRBJ1-6; TRBD1 might be the D (6 bases). This CDR3 region has 13 residues. Germline V CDR1 and CDR2: DFQATT, SNEGSKA (reference sequence). Trimming shortened V by 6 bases and J by 5 bases, and 11 bases separated the two germline ends. CDR3 sequence: CSAAGHHNSPLHF. The CDR3, as DNA: TGCAGTGCCGCGGGACACCATAATTCACCCCTCCACTTT.

This chain uses TRBV12-3 or TRBV12-4 with TRBJ2-5; D call uncertain. V gave up 3 bases and J gave up 2 bases, with 7 bases separating them. The CDR3 consists of 13 residues. CDR3 protein: CASSFIQQETQYF. DNA for the CDR3: TGTGCCAGCAGTTTCATCCAGCAAGAGACCCAGTACTTC.

This clonotype was counted a single time. The gene calls are TRBV20-1 and TRBJ1-2, with D unresolved. The germline V gene encodes CDR1 DFQATT and CDR2 SNEGSKA (reference sequence). The V end was cut by 0 bases, the J end by 8 bases, with 7 bases between. This CDR3 comprises 11 residues. CDR3 in DNA: TGCAGTGCTAGAGATCTAGAGGGCTACACCTTC. Translated, it gives CSARDLEGYTF.

This chain joins TRBV29-1 and TRBJ2-6, with unresolved D. Germline-derived CDR1 and CDR2 are SQVTM and ANQGSEA. The CDR3 spans 17 residues. The germline V and J ends were trimmed by 4 bases and 2 bases, with 18 bases remaining between them. The CDR3 region has the DNA TGCAGCGTTGGAGACGGATCCAGTTGGGCTGGGGCCAACGTCCTGACTTTC. Its translation is CSVGDGSSWAGANVLTF.

V usage is TRBV20-1 and J usage is TRBJ2-7; D may match TRBD1 or TRBD2 (5 bases each). CDR3 size: 10 residues. CDR1 and CDR2 (germline): DFQATT, SNEGSKA (reference sequence). Trimming shortened V by 6 bases and J by 8 bases, and 11 bases separated the two germline ends. DNA of the CDR3: TGCAGTGCCGGGACCGGGAAGCAGTACTTC. Translation gives CSAGTGKQYF.

This chain uses TRBV9 with TRBJ2-5; a possible D gene is TRBD2 (6 bases). Trimming left V 3 bases short and J 7 bases short, with 19 bases between. Germline CDR1 SGDLS, CDR2 YYNGEE. This CDR3 has 15 amino acids. The DNA for the CDR3 is TGTGCCAGCAGCGCGAACCGGGACCCGGGGGTGACCCAGTACTTC. Protein product: CASSANRDPGVTQYF.

The chain employs TRBV18 and TRBJ1-5; no clear D. The germline V gene has CDR1 KGHSH and CDR2 LQKENI. The CDR3 covers 13 residues. Trimming stripped 2 bases from V and 5 bases from J, with 7 bases between. The CDR3 sequence is CASSPSYDQPQHF. For the CDR3, the DNA is TGTGCCAGCTCACCATCGTACGATCAGCCCCAGCATTTT. The entire variable domain, with the rest obtained from reference TRBV18 and TRBJ1-5, is as follows: NAGVMQNPRHLVRRRGQEARLRCSPMKGHSHVYWYRQLPEEGLKFMVYLQKENIIDESGMPKERFSAEFPKEGPSILRIQQVVRGDSAAYFCASSPSYDQPQHFGDGTRLSIL.

The J gene is TRBJ1-4, the V gene TRBV29-1; D perhaps matches TRBD1 (5 bases). From germline, CDR1 is SQVTM and CDR2 ANQGSEA. The CDR3 spans 12 residues. V dropped 3 bases and J dropped 7 bases, with 9 bases sitting between them. The CDR3 here is CSVDQGREKLFF. CDR3 sequence (DNA): TGCAGCGTTGACCAGGGCCGTGAAAAACTGTTTTTT.

The V call is TRBV7-2, the J call TRBJ2-3; D remains unclear. CDR3 size: 15 residues. CDR1 is SGHTA, CDR2 FQGNSA, per germline. Trimming took off 0 bases at V and 2 bases at J, with 9 bases between the two ends. The chain's CDR3 is CASSLAGSYTDTQYF. In nucleotides, the CDR3 is TGTGCCAGCAGCTTAGCGGGGTCATACACAGATACGCAGTATTTT.